This T cell receptor beta chain was recovered during a study of vaccination and CD4 T cells after COVID-19. Sequencing of the DNA from cultured CD4+ T cells was carried out with the Oncomine TCR Beta short-read assay. TCRdb re-called the PCR reads through MiXCR, storing one row per CDR3 protein. The sample lists more than 10,000 distinct CDR3 sequences; around 50% were seen once. Treatment given: approximately 10-day PBMC culture with coronavirus spike peptide pools or control peptides (ViraFEST assay). In germline, CDR1 is SNHLY, CDR2 FYNNEI. V lost 3 bases to trimming and J lost 4 bases; unmatched junction nucleotides: 4. The CDR3 extends over 16 amino acids. Points on this clonotype: The antigen is not known.

Source: cultured CD4+ T cells from blood, taken after SARS-CoV-2 vaccination. This sequence originates from a human donor with COVID-19. The chain combines TRBV2 with TRBJ2-3; 13 bases agree with TRBD2. The CDR3 coding sequence is TGTGCCAGCAGTGAGAAGGGACTAGCGGGGTCAGATACGCAGTATTTT. Translation gives CASSEKGLAGSDTQYF.